The 18 T cell receptor beta chains below come from one sample, sequenced in a study of T cell changes during pregnancy in multiple sclerosis. Here immunoSEQ multiplex PCR was the method, and the copy in TCRdb shows in-frame clones only, minus some. Of fewer than 60,000 clones in the sample, approximately 90% were seen once. This specimen consisted of peripheral blood, obtained after pregnancy. Receptors originate from a female donor in good health, enrolled as a control in a pregnancy study.

The chain couples TRBV4-2 to TRBJ2-5; TRBD2 matches at 9 bases. The V gene end was trimmed by 4 bases and the J gene end by 0 bases; junction bases not matched to a gene: 9. Germline CDR1 reads LGHNA; CDR2 reads YNFKEQ. The CDR3 is 17 residues long. In DNA, the CDR3 is TGTGCCAGCAGCCCGGGGGGGGTAGCGGGGGACCAAGAGACCCAGTACTTC. This gives the protein CASSPGGVAGDQETQYF.

The chain is built from TRBV9 and TRBJ2-5; TRBD2 is a possible D gene (5 bases). The germline V gene encodes CDR1 SGDLS and CDR2 YYNGEE. V lost 4 bases and J 5 bases, leaving 12 bases between the germline ends. This CDR3 is 13 amino acids long. CDR3 loop: CASSPMTGETQYF. DNA of the CDR3: TGTGCCAGCAGCCCGATGACGGGGGAGACCCAGTACTTC. The complete variable domain, with remaining parts taken from reference TRBV9 and TRBJ2-5, reads DSGVTQTPKHLITATGQRVTLRCSPRSGDLSVYWYQQSLDQGLQFLIQYYNGEERAKGNILERFSAQQFPDLHSELNLSSLELGDSALYFCASSPMTGETQYFGPGTRLLVL.

The V call is TRBV19, the J call TRBJ2-7; 10 bases are shared with TRBD1. CDR1 and CDR2 from the germline V gene are LNHDA and SQIVND (reference sequence). The V and J ends lost 6 bases and 3 bases, in that order; junction bases with no gene match: 8. The CDR3 is 15 residues long. The CDR3 DNA reads TGTGCCAGTAGCAACCGGGACAGGGGTATCTACGAGCAGTACTTC. Amino acid sequence: CASSNRDRGIYEQYF.

This sequence joins TRBV5-1 and TRBJ2-2; 12 bases align to TRBD1. This CDR3 is built from 16 residues. Germline lookup yields CDR1 SGHRS and CDR2 YFSETQ. V gave up 4 bases and J gave up 4 bases; unmatched junction bases: 5. The CDR3 DNA is TGCGCCAGCAGCGCCGGGACAGGGGGCACCACCGGGGAGCTGTTTTTT. Residues: CASSAGTGGTTGELFF.

This clone appeared a single time. This rearrangement joins TRBV7-2 to TRBJ2-7; no clear D gene. Per the germline V gene, CDR1 is SGHTA and CDR2 is FQGNSA. V was clipped by 6 bases and J by 0 bases, with 6 bases between them. The CDR3 has 12 residues. The CDR3 loop reads CASSPSSYEQYF. The CDR3 DNA follows: TGTGCCAGCAGTCCTAGCTCCTACGAGCAGTACTTC. The variable domain in full, completed from reference TRBV7-2 and TRBJ2-7, reads GAGVSQSPSNKVTEKGKDVELRCDPISGHTALYWYRQSLGQGLEFLIYFQGNSAPDKSGLPSDRFSAERTGGSVSTLTIQRTQQEDSAVYLCASSPSSYEQYFGPGTRLTVT.

This chain links TRBV5-1 with TRBJ2-7; D is perhaps TRBD1 (6 bases). CDR1 and CDR2 from the germline V gene are SGHRS and YFSETQ. The CDR3 runs to 16 residues. Trimming removed 4 bases from V and 2 bases from J, with 19 bases in between. The CDR3 DNA follows: TGCGCCAGCAGCGTACGACAGGCTACCGGGACCTACGAGCAGTACTTC. Residues: CASSVRQATGTYEQYF.

The chain uses TRBV5-1 and TRBJ1-1; D gene unclear. V shed 7 bases and J shed 0 bases, with 7 bases lying between them. CDR1 is SGHRS and CDR2 is YFSETQ in the germline V gene. This CDR3 comprises 12 residues. This CDR3 is CASGEVNTEAFF. The CDR3 nucleotides are TGCGCCAGCGGGGAGGTGAACACTGAAGCTTTCTTT.

The chain is built from TRBV18 and TRBJ2-4; 10 bases match TRBD1. V trimming: 3 bases; J trimming: 8 bases; junction bases outside the gene matches: 13. Germline CDR1 is KGHSH and CDR2 is LQKENI. The CDR3 spans 17 residues. The CDR3: CASSPNPGTGARDIQYF. The CDR3 coding sequence is TGTGCCAGCTCACCTAATCCCGGGACAGGGGCTCGGGACATTCAGTACTTC.

The rearrangement joins TRBV6-6 to TRBJ2-3, with a tentative D call TRBD1 (5 bases). V was cut by 8 bases and J by 0 bases, with 12 bases left in between. The CDR3 runs 14 residues. The V gene's germline CDR1 is MNHNY and CDR2 SVGAGI (reference sequence). The CDR3 reads CASVEGVSTDTQYF. The CDR3 region has the DNA TGTGCCAGCGTGGAAGGGGTTAGCACAGATACGCAGTATTTT.

The V gene is TRBV19, the J gene TRBJ2-1; possibly TRBD1 for D (5 bases). CDR3 size: 13 residues. The germline V and J ends were trimmed by 3 bases and 8 bases, with 11 bases remaining between them. The germline V gene has CDR1 LNHDA and CDR2 SQIVND (reference sequence). CDR3 amino acids: CASSIGREHEQFF. CDR3 nucleotide sequence: TGTGCCAGTAGTATCGGCAGGGAACATGAGCAGTTCTTC.

The chain uses TRBV28 and TRBJ1-4; 7 bases are a match to TRBD1. Unmatched junction bases numbered 9, after V lost 5 bases and J lost 3 bases. The V gene's germline CDR1 is MDHEN and CDR2 SYDVKM. The CDR3 spans 16 residues. The CDR3 coding sequence is TGTGCCAGCAGTCCGCGGTTTGGGACAGCTAATGAAAAACTGTTTTTT. This encodes CASSPRFGTANEKLFF.

The chain links TRBV2 to TRBJ2-3; 11 bases are a match to TRBD2. V gave up 6 bases and J gave up 5 bases; unmatched junction bases: 4. The germline V gene encodes CDR1 SNHLY and CDR2 FYNNEI. The CDR3 is made up of 14 amino acids. CDR3 loop: CASSSGLAGDTQYF. The CDR3 DNA sequence: TGTGCCAGCAGCTCCGGACTAGCGGGAGATACGCAGTATTTT.

V is TRBV6-1 and J is TRBJ2-1; 9 bases fit TRBD2. The V and J ends lost 3 bases and 15 bases, in that order; junction bases with no gene match: 6. CDR1 is MNHNS, CDR2 SASEGT, per germline. The CDR3 is 12 residues long. This CDR3 is CASSDWGLARFF. The CDR3 coding sequence is TGTGCCAGCAGTGATTGGGGACTAGCACGGTTCTTC.

The chain uses TRBV2 and TRBJ2-1; 8 bases are a match to TRBD1. CDR3 length equals 13 residues. Germline loops: CDR1 SNHLY, CDR2 FYNNEI. V shed 7 bases and J 8 bases; nucleotides not matched to a gene: 7. DNA of the CDR3: TGTGCCAGCATGGCCAGGACAGGGTATGAGCAGTTCTTC. It specifies CASMARTGYEQFF. Together with reference TRBV2 and TRBJ2-1, the CDR3 gives the full variable domain: EPEVTQTPSHQVTQMGQEVILRCVPISNHLYFYWYRQILGQKVEFLVSFYNNEISEKSEIFDDQFSVERPDGSNFTLKIRSTKLEDSAMYFCASMARTGYEQFFGPGTRLTVL.

The chain has TRBV5-6 and TRBJ2-1, with 7 bases lining up with TRBD1. This CDR3 contains 15 residues. CDR1 SGHDT and CDR2 YYEEEE come from the germline V gene. Trimming removed 4 bases from V and 3 bases from J; junction bases left unmatched: 7. The CDR3 sequence: CASSVDRVIYNEQFF. In nucleotides, the CDR3 is TGTGCCAGCAGCGTAGACAGGGTCATCTACAATGAGCAGTTCTTC.

The CDR3 sequence is CAIGTDTQYF. The CDR3 nucleotides are TGTGCCATCGGTACAGATACGCAGTATTTT. The V call is TRBV19, the J call TRBJ2-3, with no clear D. Trimming pared 10 bases from V and 3 bases from J, leaving 5 bases between. This CDR3 is built from 10 residues. Germline V gene data show CDR1 as LNHDA and CDR2 as SQIVND (reference sequence).

The J gene is TRBJ1-3, the V gene TRBV2, with a weak D call TRBD1 (5 bases). The CDR3 is 16 amino acids. The germline CDR1 and CDR2 sequences are SNHLY and FYNNEI. V lost 5 bases, J lost 2 bases, and 16 bases lay in between. CDR3 sequence reads: CASSNLQGIAGNTIYF. The DNA of the CDR3 is TGTGCCAGCAGTAACCTCCAGGGAATCGCTGGAAACACCATATATTTT.

This clone was seen just once. The V call is TRBV6-5, the J call TRBJ2-7; 8 bases agree with TRBD2. This CDR3 has 14 amino acids. The trim removed 0 bases at V and 5 bases at J, leaving 3 bases unmatched. Germline CDR1 is MNHEY and CDR2 is SVGAGI. For the CDR3, the DNA is TGTGCCAGCAGTTACTCTCGGGGGGGGAACGAGCAGTACTTC. Translated, it gives CASSYSRGGNEQYF.